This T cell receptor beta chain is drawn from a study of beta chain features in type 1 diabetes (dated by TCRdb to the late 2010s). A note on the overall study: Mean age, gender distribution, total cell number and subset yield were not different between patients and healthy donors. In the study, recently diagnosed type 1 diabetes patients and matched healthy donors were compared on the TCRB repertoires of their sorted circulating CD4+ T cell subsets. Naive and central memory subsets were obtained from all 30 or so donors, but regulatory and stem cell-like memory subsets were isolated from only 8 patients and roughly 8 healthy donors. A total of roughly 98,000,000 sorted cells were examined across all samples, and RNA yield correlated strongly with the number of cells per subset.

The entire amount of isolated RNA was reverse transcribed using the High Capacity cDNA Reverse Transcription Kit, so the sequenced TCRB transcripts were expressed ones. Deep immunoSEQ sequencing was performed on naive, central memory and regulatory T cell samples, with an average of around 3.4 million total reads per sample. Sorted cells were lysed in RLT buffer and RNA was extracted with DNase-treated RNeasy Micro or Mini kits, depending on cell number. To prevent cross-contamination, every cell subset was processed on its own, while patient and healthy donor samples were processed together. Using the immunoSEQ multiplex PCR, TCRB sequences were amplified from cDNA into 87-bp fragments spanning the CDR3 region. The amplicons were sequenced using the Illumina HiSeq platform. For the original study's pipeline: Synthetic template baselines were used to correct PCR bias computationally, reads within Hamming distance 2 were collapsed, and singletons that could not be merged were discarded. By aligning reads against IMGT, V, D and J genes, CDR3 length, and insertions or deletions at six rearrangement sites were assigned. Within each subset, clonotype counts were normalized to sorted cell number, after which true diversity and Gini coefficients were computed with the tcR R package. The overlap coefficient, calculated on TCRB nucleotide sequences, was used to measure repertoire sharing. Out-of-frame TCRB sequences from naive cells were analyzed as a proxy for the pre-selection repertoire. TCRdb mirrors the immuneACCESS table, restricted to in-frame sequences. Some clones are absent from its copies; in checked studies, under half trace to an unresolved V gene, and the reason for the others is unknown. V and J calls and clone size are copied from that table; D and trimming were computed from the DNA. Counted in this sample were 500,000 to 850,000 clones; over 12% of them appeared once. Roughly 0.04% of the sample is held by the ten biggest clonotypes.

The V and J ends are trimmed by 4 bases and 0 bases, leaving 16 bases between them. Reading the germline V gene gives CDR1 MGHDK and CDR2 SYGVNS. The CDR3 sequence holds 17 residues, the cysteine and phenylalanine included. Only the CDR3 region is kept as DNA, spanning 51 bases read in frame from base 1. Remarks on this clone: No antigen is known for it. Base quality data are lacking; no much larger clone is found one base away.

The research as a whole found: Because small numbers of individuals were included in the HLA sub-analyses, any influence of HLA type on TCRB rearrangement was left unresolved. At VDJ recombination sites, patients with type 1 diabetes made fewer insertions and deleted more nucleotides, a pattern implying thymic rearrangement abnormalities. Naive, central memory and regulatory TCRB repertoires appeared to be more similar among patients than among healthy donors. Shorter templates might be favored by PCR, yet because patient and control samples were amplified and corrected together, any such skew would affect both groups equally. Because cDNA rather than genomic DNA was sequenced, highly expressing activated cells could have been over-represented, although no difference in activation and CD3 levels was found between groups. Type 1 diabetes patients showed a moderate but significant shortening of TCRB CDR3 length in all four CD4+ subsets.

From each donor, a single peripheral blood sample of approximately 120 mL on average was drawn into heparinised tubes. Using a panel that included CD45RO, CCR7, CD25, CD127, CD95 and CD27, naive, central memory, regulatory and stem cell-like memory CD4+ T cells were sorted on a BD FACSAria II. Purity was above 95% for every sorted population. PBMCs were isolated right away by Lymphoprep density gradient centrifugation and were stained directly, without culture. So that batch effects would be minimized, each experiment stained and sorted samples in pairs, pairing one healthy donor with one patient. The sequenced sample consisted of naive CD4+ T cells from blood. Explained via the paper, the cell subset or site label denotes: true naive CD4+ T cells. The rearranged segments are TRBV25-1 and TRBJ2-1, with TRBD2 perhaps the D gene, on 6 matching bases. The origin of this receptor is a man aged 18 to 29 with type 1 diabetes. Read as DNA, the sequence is TGTGCCAGCAGTGCACTAGCCATAAGATCCTCCTACAATGAGCAGTTCTTC. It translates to CASSALAIRSSYNEQFF. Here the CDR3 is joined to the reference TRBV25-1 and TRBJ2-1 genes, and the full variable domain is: EADIYQTPRYLVIGTGKKITLECSQTMGHDKMYWYQQDPGMELHLIHYSYGVNSTEKGDLSSESTVSRIRTEHFPLTLESARPSHTSQYLCASSALAIRSSYNEQFFGPGTRLTVL.